This T cell receptor beta chain stems from a study of blood T cell repertoires in COVID-19. The CDR3 sequence is 13 residues long. The junction had 6 bases not matched to a gene; V was cut back by 2 bases and J by 5 bases. Germline CDR1 is GTSNPN and CDR2 is SVGIG (reference sequence). Here immunoSEQ multiplex PCR was the method, and the copy in TCRdb shows in-frame clones only, minus some. The table shows over 110,000 clones, with about 80% occurring only once. The sequence was collected from a man aged 45-65 years in a cohort exposed to, infected with or recovered from COVID-19 (not recorded which). The rearrangement uses TRBV30 and TRBJ2-7; 7 bases are a match to TRBD1. Sequenced input: PBMCs or T cells enriched from blood (not recorded which). The CDR3 loop reads CAWSPGDSDEQYF. The CDR3 region has the DNA TGTGCCTGGAGTCCCGGGGACAGCGACGAGCAGTACTTC.